The rows below give T cell receptor beta chains drawn from one sample of a study of neurological immune-mediated disorders. TCRdb recomputed calls from the 5' RACE reads with MiXCR, one row per CDR3 protein. The table has 49,000 or so distinct CDR3 sequences, 4.5% seen once. The material sequenced was PBMCs. These receptor sequences come from a woman aged 55-75 years with multiple sclerosis. Each CDR3 is given with its conserved first and last residue. Each record gives: clone size, D gene, V gene, J gene, CDR3 protein, CDR3 DNA. D genes are given only for firm matches. Clone size appears in some rows only: once, few, many, or a class for an expanded clone.

clone size: many; D gene: .; V gene: TRBV12-3/TRBV12-4; J gene: TRBJ2-3; CDR3 protein: CASSFLKGTDTQYF; CDR3 DNA: TGTGCCAGCAGTTTCTTAAAGGGCACAGATACGCAGTATTTT
clone size: many; D gene: .; V gene: TRBV20-1; J gene: TRBJ2-1; CDR3 protein: CSAQTGRGPYNEQFF; CDR3 DNA: TGCAGTGCCCAGACGGGGCGGGGGCCGTACAATGAGCAGTTCTTC
clone size: many; D gene: TRBD2; V gene: TRBV9; J gene: TRBJ2-3; CDR3 protein: CASSDGGATDTQYF; CDR3 DNA: TGTGCCAGCAGCGACGGGGGGGCCACAGATACGCAGTATTTT
clone size: many; D gene: .; V gene: TRBV20-1; J gene: TRBJ2-1; CDR3 protein: CSALGGFWASYNEQFF; CDR3 DNA: TGCAGTGCCCTAGGCGGTTTTTGGGCCTCCTACAATGAGCAGTTCTTC
clone size: many; D gene: .; V gene: TRBV10-2; J gene: TRBJ1-2; CDR3 protein: CASSAANYGYTF; CDR3 DNA: TGCGCCAGCAGTGCGGCTAACTATGGCTACACCTTC
clone size: many; D gene: .; V gene: TRBV7-2; J gene: TRBJ1-2; CDR3 protein: CASSLVGRDGGYTF; CDR3 DNA: TGTGCCAGCAGCTTGGTTGGCAGGGATGGGGGCTACACCTTC
clone size: few; D gene: TRBD1; V gene: TRBV7-2; J gene: TRBJ1-6; CDR3 protein: CASSLGQGYSPLHF; CDR3 DNA: TGTGCCAGCAGCTTAGGACAGGGTTATTCACCCCTACACTTT
clone size: few; D gene: .; V gene: TRBV5-5; J gene: TRBJ1-5; CDR3 protein: CASSLSPGTANQPQNF; CDR3 DNA: TGTGCCAGCAGCTTGTCACCTGGGACGGCCAATCAGCCCCAGAATTTT
clone size: few; D gene: .; V gene: TRBV3-1; J gene: TRBJ1-1; CDR3 protein: CASSQDLWRDGTEAFF; CDR3 DNA: TGTGCCAGCAGCCAAGATTTGTGGAGGGATGGCACTGAAGCTTTCTTT
clone size: many; D gene: TRBD2; V gene: TRBV20-1; J gene: TRBJ2-7; CDR3 protein: CSARTLAGAHEQYF; CDR3 DNA: TGCAGTGCTAGAACACTAGCGGGGGCTCACGAGCAGTACTTC
clone size: many; D gene: .; V gene: TRBV10-3; J gene: TRBJ1-5; CDR3 protein: CAISEGFSDQPQNF; CDR3 DNA: TGTGCCATCAGTGAGGGGTTTTCGGATCAGCCCCAGAATTTT
clone size: many; D gene: TRBD1; V gene: TRBV5-1; J gene: TRBJ1-1; CDR3 protein: CASSPDGTGGYTEAFF; CDR3 DNA: TGCGCCAGCAGCCCAGACGGGACAGGGGGCTACACTGAAGCTTTCTTT
clone size: many; D gene: TRBD1; V gene: TRBV5-6; J gene: TRBJ2-7; CDR3 protein: CASSSTGRYEQYF; CDR3 DNA: TGTGCCAGCAGCTCGACAGGGCGCTACGAGCAGTACTTC
clone size: .; D gene: .; V gene: TRBV2; J gene: TRBJ2-5; CDR3 protein: CASSDPGMETQYF; CDR3 DNA: TGTGCCAGCAGTGACCCAGGGATGGAGACCCAGTACTTC
clone size: many; D gene: TRBD1; V gene: TRBV7-8; J gene: TRBJ2-5; CDR3 protein: CASSHRGLETQYF; CDR3 DNA: TGTGCCAGCAGCCACAGGGGGCTAGAGACCCAGTACTTC
clone size: many; D gene: .; V gene: TRBV5-1; J gene: TRBJ2-1; CDR3 protein: CASSLDVGISYNEQFF; CDR3 DNA: TGCGCCAGCAGCTTGGACGTCGGAATCTCCTACAATGAGCAGTTCTTC
clone size: many; D gene: .; V gene: TRBV4-3; J gene: TRBJ2-3; CDR3 protein: CASSHGGSTDTQYF; CDR3 DNA: TGCGCCAGCAGCCACGGCGGAAGCACAGATACGCAGTATTTT
clone size: few; D gene: TRBD2; V gene: TRBV3-1; J gene: TRBJ2-3; CDR3 protein: CASSQAFRRGGLDTQYF; CDR3 DNA: TGTGCCAGCAGCCAAGCCTTCCGGCGGGGGGGCTTAGATACGCAGTATTTT
clone size: few; D gene: TRBD1; V gene: TRBV20-1; J gene: TRBJ1-2; CDR3 protein: CSAGTGDNYGYTF; CDR3 DNA: TGCAGTGCCGGGACAGGGGATAACTATGGCTACACCTTC
clone size: few; D gene: .; V gene: TRBV5-1; J gene: TRBJ2-3; CDR3 protein: CARAEGWEDTQYF; CDR3 DNA: TGCGCCAGGGCTGAGGGGTGGGAAGATACGCAGTATTTT
clone size: many; D gene: TRBD1; V gene: TRBV20-1; J gene: TRBJ2-3; CDR3 protein: CSATIFGQGEVDTQYF; CDR3 DNA: TGCAGTGCTACAATTTTTGGACAGGGGGAGGTAGATACGCAGTATTTT
clone size: many; D gene: .; V gene: TRBV10-3; J gene: TRBJ1-1; CDR3 protein: CATVTSGGSNTEAFF; CDR3 DNA: TGTGCCACCGTTACTTCTGGGGGGTCGAACACTGAAGCTTTCTTT
clone size: few; D gene: TRBD1; V gene: TRBV6-5; J gene: TRBJ1-1; CDR3 protein: CASSSYRGQGSTEAFF; CDR3 DNA: TGTGCCAGCAGTTCCTATCGAGGACAGGGGAGCACTGAAGCTTTCTTT
clone size: .; D gene: TRBD2; V gene: TRBV12-3/TRBV12-4; J gene: TRBJ2-3; CDR3 protein: CASSSRSSGATDTQYF; CDR3 DNA: TGTGCCAGCAGTTCCAGGTCTAGCGGGGCCACAGATACGCAGTATTTT
clone size: many; D gene: .; V gene: TRBV20-1; J gene: TRBJ1-2; CDR3 protein: CSAQGGMQLNGYTF; CDR3 DNA: TGCAGTGCGCAAGGGGGGATGCAGCTAAATGGCTACACCTTC
clone size: many; D gene: .; V gene: TRBV12-3/TRBV12-4; J gene: TRBJ1-2; CDR3 protein: CASSLGGQTGGYTF; CDR3 DNA: TGTGCCAGCAGTTTAGGGGGGCAGACCGGTGGCTACACCTTC
clone size: .; D gene: TRBD1; V gene: TRBV7-2; J gene: TRBJ1-4; CDR3 protein: CASSLAGTENEKLFF; CDR3 DNA: TGTGCCAGCAGCTTAGCCGGGACAGAGAATGAAAAACTGTTTTTT
clone size: many; D gene: .; V gene: TRBV5-1; J gene: TRBJ1-5; CDR3 protein: CASSLAAAGAGQPQHF; CDR3 DNA: TGCGCCAGCAGCTTAGCGGCCGCGGGGGCTGGGCAGCCCCAGCATTTT
clone size: .; D gene: TRBD2; V gene: TRBV6-1; J gene: TRBJ2-2; CDR3 protein: CASSEGLVVTGELFF; CDR3 DNA: TGTGCCAGCAGTGAGGGACTAGTGGTTACCGGGGAGCTGTTTTTT
clone size: many; D gene: .; V gene: TRBV20-1; J gene: TRBJ1-4; CDR3 protein: CSAARGADEKLFF; CDR3 DNA: TGCAGTGCAGCGAGAGGAGCAGATGAAAAACTGTTTTTT
clone size: .; D gene: .; V gene: TRBV12-3/TRBV12-4; J gene: TRBJ2-7; CDR3 protein: CASSTATGAYEQYF; CDR3 DNA: TGTGCCAGCAGTACAGCGACCGGGGCCTACGAGCAGTACTTC